This passage covers 18 T cell receptor beta chains from one sample sequenced in a study of shared clonotypes between healthy human individuals. TCRdb's copy holds only in-frame clones and misses some; the assay was immunoSEQ multiplex PCR. The sample contains over 2 million clones, about 90% of which appear only once. Input material: naive CD4+ T cells from PBMCs. The subset: CD45RA+ positively selected. Receptor source: a man aged 18 to 30 in good health. Some clones in this sample may be carry-over from other donors' samples.

This sequence joins TRBV30 and TRBJ1-2; D is unclear. The germline gives CDR1 GTSNPN, CDR2 SVGIG (reference sequence). V lost 2 bases and J 8 bases, leaving 15 bases between the germline ends. The CDR3 runs to 13 residues. The CDR3 DNA sequence: TGTGCCTGGAGTCCAGGAGGCATCCGAGGCTACACCTTC. It encodes CAWSPGGIRGYTF.

This clone was detected once. The chain has TRBV2 and TRBJ1-5; weak D call: TRBD1 (6 bases). V was cut by 5 bases and J by 5 bases, with 13 bases left in between. Germline CDR1 reads SNHLY; CDR2 reads FYNNEI. The CDR3 sequence is 14 residues long. In DNA form, the CDR3 reads TGTGCCAGCAGTCCGTCCAGGGGTGATCAGCCCCAGCATTTT. Translating it yields CASSPSRGDQPQHF.

The count of this clone is one. J is TRBJ1-5 and V is TRBV28, with unresolved D. This CDR3 comprises 16 residues. From germline, CDR1 is MDHEN and CDR2 SYDVKM. With 5 bases removed from V and 5 bases from J, the gap between germline ends came to 19 bases. The DNA of the CDR3 is TGTGCCAGCAGTAAACACAGCTGGGGTTCGCATCAGCCCCAGCATTTT. Translating it yields CASSKHSWGSHQPQHF.

The chain combines TRBV6-4 with TRBJ2-1; D possibly corresponds to TRBD2 (6 bases). Germline-derived CDR1 and CDR2 are MRHNA and SNTAGT. Trimming pared 4 bases from V and 4 bases from J, leaving 11 bases between. There are 14 residues in the CDR3. The CDR3 sequence is CASSAGLHYNEQFF. The DNA of the CDR3 is TGTGCCAGCAGTGCGGGACTTCATTACAATGAGCAGTTCTTC.

The table lists this clone with a count of one. The J gene is TRBJ1-1, the V gene TRBV7-9; D gene ambiguous. CDR1 SEHNR and CDR2 FQNEAQ come from the germline V gene (reference sequence). The V end was cut by 5 bases, the J end by 6 bases, with 16 bases between. The CDR3 contains 14 residues. The CDR3 nucleotides are TGTGCCAGCAGCCCCACTCCTTTGGGTGCTGAAGCTTTCTTT. Its protein product is CASSPTPLGAEAFF.

V usage is TRBV18 and J usage is TRBJ2-7; D is possibly TRBD2 (6 bases). V lost 1 base and J 5 bases, leaving 12 bases between the germline ends. CDR1 and CDR2 (germline): KGHSH, LQKENI. The CDR3 runs to 14 residues. CDR3 protein: CASSPRGVADEQYF. DNA for the CDR3: TGTGCCAGCTCACCACGGGGGGTGGCAGACGAGCAGTACTTC. The full variable domain, rest sourced from reference TRBV18 and TRBJ2-7, is NAGVMQNPRHLVRRRGQEARLRCSPMKGHSHVYWYRQLPEEGLKFMVYLQKENIIDESGMPKERFSAEFPKEGPSILRIQQVVRGDSAAYFCASSPRGVADEQYFGPGTRLTVT.

The genes are TRBV5-1 and TRBJ1-2; 11 bases agree with TRBD1. The CDR3 extends over 16 amino acids. Per germline, CDR1 SGHRS and CDR2 YFSETQ. With V trimmed by 0 bases and J by 4 bases, 5 bases remained unmatched. This chain's CDR3 is CASSLALGTGGYGYTF. The CDR3 region has the DNA TGCGCCAGCAGCTTGGCCCTCGGGACAGGGGGCTATGGCTACACCTTC.

The chain uses TRBV7-8 and TRBJ2-7, with 12 bases lining up with TRBD2. Germline CDR1 reads SGHVS; CDR2 reads FQNEAQ. V shed 5 bases, J shed 0 bases, and the junction held 8 bases outside the gene matches. This CDR3 region has 17 residues. The chain's CDR3 is CASSREPGLAGSYEQYF. CDR3 DNA sequence: TGTGCCAGCAGCAGAGAGCCGGGACTAGCGGGCTCCTACGAGCAGTACTTC. Full variable domain (remainder filled in from reference TRBV7-8 and TRBJ2-7): GAGVSQSPRYKVAKRGQDVALRCDPISGHVSLFWYQQALGQGPEFLTYFQNEAQLDKSGLPSDRFFAERPEGSVSTLKIQRTQQEDSAVYLCASSREPGLAGSYEQYFGPGTRLTVT.

The chain has TRBV19 and TRBJ2-3; no clear D gene. Germline V gene lookup returns CDR1 LNHDA and CDR2 SQIVND (reference sequence). V was shortened by 7 bases and J by 7 bases, with 9 bases between the two germline ends. The length of the CDR3 is 11 residues. CDR3: CASMAANTQYF. CDR3 in DNA: TGTGCCAGTATGGCCGCAAATACGCAGTATTTT. The entire variable domain, with the rest obtained from reference TRBV19 and TRBJ2-3, is as follows: DGGITQSPKYLFRKEGQNVTLSCEQNLNHDAMYWYRQDPGQGLRLIYYSQIVNDFQKGDIAEGYSVSREKKESFPLTVTSAQKNPTAFYLCASMAANTQYFGPGTRLTVL.

The rearrangement uses TRBV6-6 and TRBJ1-1; D not resolved. Trimming shortened V by 8 bases and J by 8 bases, and 15 bases separated the two germline ends. There are 12 residues in the CDR3. Germline V lookup: CDR1 MNHNY, CDR2 SVGAGI (reference sequence). Written as DNA, the CDR3 is TGTGCCAGCGCCGGCCGACGGCCCGAAGCTTTCTTT. This gives the protein CASAGRRPEAFF.

This clone was seen more than once but under ten times. CDR3 sequence (DNA): TGTGCCAGTAGTCTTCTGGGTAGCGAAAAACTGTTTTTT. Protein: CASSLLGSEKLFF. V usage is TRBV19 and J usage is TRBJ1-4; no definite D call. Trimming shortened V by 5 bases and J by 8 bases, and 12 bases separated the two germline ends. Germline V gene lookup returns CDR1 LNHDA and CDR2 SQIVND (reference sequence). The CDR3 length is 13 residues.

V and J are TRBV5-1 and TRBJ2-7; the D gene could be TRBD1 or TRBD2 (5 bases each). The CDR3 totals 15 residues. Germline assignment: CDR1 SGHRS and CDR2 YFSETQ. Trimming removed 4 bases at V and 4 bases at J, with 18 bases between. CDR3 loop: CASSPTGATLYEQYF. CDR3 DNA sequence: TGCGCCAGCAGCCCGACCGGGGCTACTCTTTACGAGCAGTACTTC.

The chain uses TRBV28 and TRBJ1-3; tentatively, D is TRBD1 (5 bases). This CDR3 has 11 amino acids. Germline assignment: CDR1 MDHEN and CDR2 SYDVKM. CDR3 sequence reads: CGGASGNTIYF. CDR3 bases: TGTGGTGGGGCCTCTGGAAACACCATATATTTT.

This clone was counted between two and nine times. The V and J genes are TRBV29-1 and TRBJ1-1, with D possibly matching TRBD1 (5 bases). Trimming removed 4 bases from V and 8 bases from J, with 20 bases in between. CDR3 size: 14 residues. Looked up from germline, CDR1 is SQVTM and CDR2 is ANQGSEA. CDR3 DNA: TGCAGCGTTGGTGGAGGCAGGGATGGTCTAGAAGCTTTCTTT. As protein: CSVGGGRDGLEAFF.

This chain links TRBV6-1 with TRBJ2-1; no definite D call. Trimming cost V 4 bases and J 0 bases, with 7 bases left between them. CDR1 and CDR2 (germline): MNHNS, SASEGT. This CDR3 has 14 amino acids. The CDR3 sequence: CASSVASSYNEQFF. CDR3 DNA sequence: TGTGCCAGCAGTGTAGCTTCCTCCTACAATGAGCAGTTCTTC.

The V gene is TRBV28, the J gene TRBJ2-3; 7 positions match TRBD1. The CDR3 runs 14 residues. From germline, CDR1 is MDHEN and CDR2 SYDVKM. V dropped 7 bases and J dropped 5; count of bases not matched to a gene: 9. As DNA, the CDR3 is TGTGCCAGCAAGGGGGCGCAGGGGTTAGATACGCAGTATTTT. Protein: CASKGAQGLDTQYF.

Notes on this clone: Other nucleotide sequences from this sample produce the same CDR3. This chain connects TRBV29-1 to TRBJ1-4, with D perhaps TRBD1 (5 bases). The CDR3 length is 16 residues. Germline lookup yields CDR1 SQVTM and CDR2 ANQGSEA. V lost 6 bases and J 0 bases, leaving 17 bases between the germline ends. CDR3: CSVAPGHTATNEKLFF. The CDR3 bases are TGCAGCGTCGCCCCTGGACATACGGCAACTAATGAAAAACTGTTTTTT.

V usage is TRBV15 and J usage is TRBJ1-2; D is unresolved. The CDR3 is made up of 12 amino acids. CDR1 is LNHNV, CDR2 YYDKDF, per germline (reference sequence). V was trimmed by 5 bases and J by 4 bases, leaving 8 bases between them. Here the CDR3 reads CATSRTGYGYTF. CDR3 bases: TGTGCCACCAGCCGAACGGGCTATGGCTACACCTTC.